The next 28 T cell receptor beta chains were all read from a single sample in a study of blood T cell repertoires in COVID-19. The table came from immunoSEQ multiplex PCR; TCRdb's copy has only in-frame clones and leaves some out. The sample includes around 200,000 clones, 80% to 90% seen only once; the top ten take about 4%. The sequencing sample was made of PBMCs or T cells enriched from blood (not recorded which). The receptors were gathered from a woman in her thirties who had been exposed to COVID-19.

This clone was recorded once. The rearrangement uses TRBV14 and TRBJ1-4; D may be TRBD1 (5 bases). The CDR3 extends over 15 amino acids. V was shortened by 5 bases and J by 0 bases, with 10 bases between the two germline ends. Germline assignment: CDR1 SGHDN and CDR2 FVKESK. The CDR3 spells CASSKRGATNEKLFF. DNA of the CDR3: TGTGCCAGCAGCAAAAGGGGTGCAACTAATGAAAAACTGTTTTTT.

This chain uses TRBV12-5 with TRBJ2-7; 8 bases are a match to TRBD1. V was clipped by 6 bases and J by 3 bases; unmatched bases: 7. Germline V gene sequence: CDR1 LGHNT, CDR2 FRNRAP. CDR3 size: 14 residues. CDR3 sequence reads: CASGPTGAFYEQYF. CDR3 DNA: TGTGCTAGTGGCCCGACAGGGGCCTTCTACGAGCAGTACTTC. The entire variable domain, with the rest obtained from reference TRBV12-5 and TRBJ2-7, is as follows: DARVTQTPRHKVTEMGQEVTMRCQPILGHNTVFWYRQTMMQGLELLAYFRNRAPLDDSGMPKDRFSAEMPDATLATLKIQPSEPRDSAVYFCASGPTGAFYEQYFGPGTRLTVT.

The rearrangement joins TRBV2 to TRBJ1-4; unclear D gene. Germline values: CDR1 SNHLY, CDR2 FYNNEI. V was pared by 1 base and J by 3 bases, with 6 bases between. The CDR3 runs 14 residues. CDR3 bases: TGTGCCAGCAGTGAAGGTGCAGCTAATGAAAAACTGTTTTTT. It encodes CASSEGAANEKLFF.

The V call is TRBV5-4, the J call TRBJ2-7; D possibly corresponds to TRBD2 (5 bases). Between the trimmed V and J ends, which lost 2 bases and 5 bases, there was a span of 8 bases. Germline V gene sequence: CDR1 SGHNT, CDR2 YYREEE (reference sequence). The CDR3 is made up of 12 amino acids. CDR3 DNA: TGTGCCAGCAGCTTTGAGGGTAACGAGCAGTACTTC. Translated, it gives CASSFEGNEQYF.

The CDR3 DNA follows: TGTGCCAGCAGCTCTAGTCGCCAGCGGGGGGGAGATACGCAGTATTTT. Translation gives CASSSSRQRGGDTQYF. This chain joins TRBV5-6 and TRBJ2-3; 10 bases line up with TRBD2. With V trimmed by 3 bases and J by 5 bases, 9 bases remained unmatched. The CDR3 is 16 residues long. Germline loops: CDR1 SGHDT, CDR2 YYEEEE.

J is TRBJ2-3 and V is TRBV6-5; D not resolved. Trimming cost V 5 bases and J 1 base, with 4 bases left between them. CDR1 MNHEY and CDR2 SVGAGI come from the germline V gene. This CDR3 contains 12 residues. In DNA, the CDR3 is TGTGCCAGCAGTCTACGCACAGATACGCAGTATTTT. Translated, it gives CASSLRTDTQYF.

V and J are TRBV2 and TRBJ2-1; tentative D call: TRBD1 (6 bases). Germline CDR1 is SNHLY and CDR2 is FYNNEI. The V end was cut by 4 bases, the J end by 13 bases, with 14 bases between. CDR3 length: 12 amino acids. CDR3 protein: CASSVGQPAQFF. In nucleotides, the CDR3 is TGTGCCAGCAGTGTAGGACAGCCCGCCCAGTTCTTC.

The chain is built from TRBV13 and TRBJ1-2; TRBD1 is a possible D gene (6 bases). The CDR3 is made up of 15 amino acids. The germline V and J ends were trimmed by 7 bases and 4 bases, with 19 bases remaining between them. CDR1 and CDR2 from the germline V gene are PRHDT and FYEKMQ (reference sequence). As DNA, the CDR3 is TGTGCCAGCACTCGCTCACAGGGATTGGGCTATGGCTACACCTTC. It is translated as CASTRSQGLGYGYTF. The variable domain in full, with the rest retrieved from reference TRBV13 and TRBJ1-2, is AAGVIQSPRHLIKEKRETATLKCYPIPRHDTVYWYQQGPGQDPQFLISFYEKMQSDKGSIPDRFSAQQFSDYHSELNMSSLELGDSALYFCASTRSQGLGYGYTFGSGTRLTVV.

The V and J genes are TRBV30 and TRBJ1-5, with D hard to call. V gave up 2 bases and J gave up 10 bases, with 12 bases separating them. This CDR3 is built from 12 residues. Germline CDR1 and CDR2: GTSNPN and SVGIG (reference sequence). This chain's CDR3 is CAWSLTGNPQHF. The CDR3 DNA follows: TGTGCCTGGAGTCTGACGGGAAACCCCCAGCATTTT.

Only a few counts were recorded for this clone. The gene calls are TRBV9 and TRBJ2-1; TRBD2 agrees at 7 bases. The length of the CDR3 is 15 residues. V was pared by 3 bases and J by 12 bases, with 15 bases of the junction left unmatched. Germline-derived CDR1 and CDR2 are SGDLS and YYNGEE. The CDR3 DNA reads TGTGCCAGCAGCGCTGGTGGGGGGGTTTTTTGGTGGCAGTTCTTC. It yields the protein CASSAGGGVFWWQFF.

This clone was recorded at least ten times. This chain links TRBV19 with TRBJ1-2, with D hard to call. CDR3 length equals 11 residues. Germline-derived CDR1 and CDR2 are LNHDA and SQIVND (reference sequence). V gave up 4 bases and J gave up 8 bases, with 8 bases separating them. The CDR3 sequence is CASSREEGYTF. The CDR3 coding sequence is TGTGCCAGTAGTAGGGAGGAGGGCTACACCTTC.

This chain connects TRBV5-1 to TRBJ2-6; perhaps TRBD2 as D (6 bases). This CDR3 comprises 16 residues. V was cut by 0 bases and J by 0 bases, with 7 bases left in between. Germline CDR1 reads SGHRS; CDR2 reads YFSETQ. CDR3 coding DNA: TGCGCCAGCAGCTTGGCCGGGAGCTCTGGGGCCAACGTCCTGACTTTC. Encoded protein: CASSLAGSSGANVLTF.

CDR3 residues: CASSLLQGGTDTQYF. DNA for the CDR3: TGTGCCAGCAGTTTGCTACAGGGTGGCACAGATACGCAGTATTTT. This rearrangement joins TRBV28 to TRBJ2-3; perhaps TRBD1 as D (6 bases). Deletions cut 3 bases from V and 1 base from J, with 11 bases between. The CDR3 totals 15 residues. Germline assignment: CDR1 MDHEN and CDR2 SYDVKM.

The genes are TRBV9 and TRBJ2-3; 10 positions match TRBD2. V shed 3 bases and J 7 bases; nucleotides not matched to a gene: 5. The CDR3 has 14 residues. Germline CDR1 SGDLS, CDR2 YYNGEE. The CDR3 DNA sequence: TGTGCCAGCAGCGAGACTAGCGGGCGAAATACGCAGTATTTT. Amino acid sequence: CASSETSGRNTQYF.

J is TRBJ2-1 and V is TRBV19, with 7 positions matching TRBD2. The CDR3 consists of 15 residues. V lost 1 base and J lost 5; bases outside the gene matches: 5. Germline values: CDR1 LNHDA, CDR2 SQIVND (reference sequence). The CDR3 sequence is CASSIVRGFHNEQFF. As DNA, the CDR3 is TGTGCCAGTAGTATAGTGCGGGGGTTCCACAATGAGCAGTTCTTC.

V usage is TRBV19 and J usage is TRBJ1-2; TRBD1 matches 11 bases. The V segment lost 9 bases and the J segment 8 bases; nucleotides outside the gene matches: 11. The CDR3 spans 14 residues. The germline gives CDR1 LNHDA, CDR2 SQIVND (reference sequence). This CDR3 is CASRDRGAIGGYTF. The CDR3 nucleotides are TGTGCCAGCCGGGACAGGGGGGCCATTGGAGGCTACACCTTC.

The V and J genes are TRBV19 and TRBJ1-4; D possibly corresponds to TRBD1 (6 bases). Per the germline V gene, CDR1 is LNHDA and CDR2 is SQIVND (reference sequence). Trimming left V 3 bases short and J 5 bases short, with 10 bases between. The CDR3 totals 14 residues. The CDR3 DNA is TGTGCCAGTAGTATCGGCAGGGGAAATGAAAAACTGTTTTTT. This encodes CASSIGRGNEKLFF.

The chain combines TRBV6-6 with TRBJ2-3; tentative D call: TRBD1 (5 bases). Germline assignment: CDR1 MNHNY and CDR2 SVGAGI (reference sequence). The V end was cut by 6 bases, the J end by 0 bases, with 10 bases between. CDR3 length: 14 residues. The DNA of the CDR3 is TGTGCCAGCAGCCCAGGGCTGAGCACAGATACGCAGTATTTT. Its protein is CASSPGLSTDTQYF.

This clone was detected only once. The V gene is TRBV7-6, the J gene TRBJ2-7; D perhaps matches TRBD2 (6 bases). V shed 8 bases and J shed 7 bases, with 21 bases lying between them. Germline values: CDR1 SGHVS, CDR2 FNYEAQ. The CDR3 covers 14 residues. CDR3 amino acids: CASRDSGETGEQYF. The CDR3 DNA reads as TGTGCCAGCCGAGATTCGGGGGAAACGGGTGAGCAGTACTTC.

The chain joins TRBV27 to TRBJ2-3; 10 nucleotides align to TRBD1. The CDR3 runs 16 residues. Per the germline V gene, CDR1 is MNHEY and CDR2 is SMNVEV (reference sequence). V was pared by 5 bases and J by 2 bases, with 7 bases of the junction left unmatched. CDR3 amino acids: CASSGVDRGLTDTQYF. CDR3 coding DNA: TGTGCCAGCAGTGGGGTCGACAGGGGGCTCACAGATACGCAGTATTTT.

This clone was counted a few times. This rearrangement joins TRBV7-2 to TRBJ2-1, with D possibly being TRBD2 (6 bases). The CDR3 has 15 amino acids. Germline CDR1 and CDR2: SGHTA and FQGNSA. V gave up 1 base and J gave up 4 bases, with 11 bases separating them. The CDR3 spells CASSLVGGTYNEQFF. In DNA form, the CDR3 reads TGTGCCAGCAGCTTAGTCGGGGGTACTTACAATGAGCAGTTCTTC. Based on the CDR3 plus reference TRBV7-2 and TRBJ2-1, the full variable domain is GAGVSQSPSNKVTEKGKDVELRCDPISGHTALYWYRQSLGQGLEFLIYFQGNSAPDKSGLPSDRFSAERTGGSVSTLTIQRTQQEDSAVYLCASSLVGGTYNEQFFGPGTRLTVL.

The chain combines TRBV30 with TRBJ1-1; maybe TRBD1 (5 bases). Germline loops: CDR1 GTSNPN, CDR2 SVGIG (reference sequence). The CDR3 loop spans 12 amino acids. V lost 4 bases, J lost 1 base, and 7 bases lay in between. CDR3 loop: CAWTRGNTEAFF. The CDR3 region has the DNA TGTGCCTGGACAAGGGGGAACACTGAAGCTTTCTTT.

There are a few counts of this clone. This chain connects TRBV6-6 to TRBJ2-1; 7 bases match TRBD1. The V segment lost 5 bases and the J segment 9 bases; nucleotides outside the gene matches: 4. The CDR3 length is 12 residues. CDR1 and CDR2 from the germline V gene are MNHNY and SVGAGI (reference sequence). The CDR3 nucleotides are TGTGCCAGCAGTGCACAGGGGACTGAGCAGTTCTTC. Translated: CASSAQGTEQFF.

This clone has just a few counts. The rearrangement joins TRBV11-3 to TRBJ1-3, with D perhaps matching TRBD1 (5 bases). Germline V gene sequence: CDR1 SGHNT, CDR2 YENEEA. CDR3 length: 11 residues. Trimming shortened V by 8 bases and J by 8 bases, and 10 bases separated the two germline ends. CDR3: CASAGGDTIYF. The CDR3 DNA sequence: TGTGCCAGCGCCGGGGGAGACACCATATATTTT.

CDR3 in amino acids: CASSASSYEQYF. Written as DNA, the CDR3 is TGTGCCAGCAGTGCGAGCTCCTACGAGCAGTACTTC. V and J are TRBV2 and TRBJ2-7; unclear D gene. The length of the CDR3 is 12 residues. CDR1 is SNHLY, CDR2 FYNNEI, per germline. The V and J ends lost 4 bases and 0 bases respectively, with 4 bases between them. Combining the CDR3 with reference TRBV2 and TRBJ2-7 gives the whole variable domain EPEVTQTPSHQVTQMGQEVILRCVPISNHLYFYWYRQILGQKVEFLVSFYNNEISEKSEIFDDQFSVERPDGSNFTLKIRSTKLEDSAMYFCASSASSYEQYFGPGTRLTVT.

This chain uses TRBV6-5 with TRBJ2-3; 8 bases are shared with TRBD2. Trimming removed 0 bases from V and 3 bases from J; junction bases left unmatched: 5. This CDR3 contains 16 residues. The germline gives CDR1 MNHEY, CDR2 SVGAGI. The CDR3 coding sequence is TGTGCCAGCAGTTACTCACCCGGGGGGGTGACAGATACGCAGTATTTT. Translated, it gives CASSYSPGGVTDTQYF.

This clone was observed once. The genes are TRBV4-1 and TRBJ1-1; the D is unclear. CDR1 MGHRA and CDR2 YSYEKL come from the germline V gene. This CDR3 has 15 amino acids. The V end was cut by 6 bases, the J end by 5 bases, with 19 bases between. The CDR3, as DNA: TGCGCCAGCAGGACCATGGATCCGGGAGGAACTGAAGCTTTCTTT. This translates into CASRTMDPGGTEAFF.

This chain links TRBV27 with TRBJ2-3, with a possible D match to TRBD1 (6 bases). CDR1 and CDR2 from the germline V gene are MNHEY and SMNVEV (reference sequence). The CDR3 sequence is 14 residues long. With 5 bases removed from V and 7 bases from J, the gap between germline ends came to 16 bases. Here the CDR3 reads CASSPTGERNTQYF. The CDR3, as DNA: TGTGCCAGCAGTCCGACAGGAGAGCGAAATACGCAGTATTTT.